Listed below are T cell receptor beta chains from one sample, sequenced in a study of T cell responses to AZD1222 COVID-19 vaccine. Method: immunoSEQ multiplex PCR; TCRdb's copy keeps in-frame clones and lacks some. Altogether 110,000 or so clones are present, 80% to 95% being singletons, with the ten largest covering over 4%. Specimen: peripheral blood, collected 28 days after the second dose of the MenACWY control vaccine. The receptor source for this set is an adult who received the MenACWY meningococcal vaccine as a control. Each CDR3 is given with its conserved first and last residue. The order of the fields is D gene, clone size, J gene, V gene, CDR3 protein, CDR3 DNA. The D gene is left open where the match is weak. Rows give clone size only sometimes, using once, few, many, or a class for an expanded clone.

d_call: .
clone_size: .
j_call: TRBJ1-5
v_call: TRBV21-1
cdr3_aa: CASSKATDRSDSNQPQHF
cdr3_nt: TGTGCCAGCAGCAAAGCCACCGACAGGTCGGATAGCAATCAGCCCCAGCATTTT

d_call: .
clone_size: .
j_call: TRBJ2-5
v_call: TRBV4-3
cdr3_aa: CASSQDLHPGRVETQYF
cdr3_nt: TGCGCCAGCAGCCAAGATCTTCATCCGGGCCGCGTAGAGACCCAGTACTTC

d_call: .
clone_size: .
j_call: TRBJ2-7
v_call: TRBV5-6
cdr3_aa: CASSLLAEQYF
cdr3_nt: TGTGCCAGCAGCTTGTTAGCGGAGCAGTACTTC

d_call: TRBD2
clone_size: once
j_call: TRBJ2-2
v_call: TRBV28
cdr3_aa: CASNRRGGGELFF
cdr3_nt: TGTGCCAGCAACCGTCGGGGGGGCGGGGAGCTGTTTTTT

d_call: .
clone_size: .
j_call: TRBJ2-7
v_call: TRBV29-1
cdr3_aa: CSVTSNSYEQYF
cdr3_nt: TGCAGCGTGACTAGTAACTCTTACGAGCAGTACTTC

d_call: .
clone_size: .
j_call: TRBJ2-4
v_call: TRBV15
cdr3_aa: CATSRVRGTQNIQYF
cdr3_nt: TGTGCCACCAGCAGAGTCCGGGGCACTCAAAACATTCAGTACTTC

d_call: .
clone_size: .
j_call: TRBJ2-5
v_call: TRBV6-1
cdr3_aa: CASSLQETQYF
cdr3_nt: TGTGCCAGCAGCCTACAAGAGACCCAGTACTTC

d_call: .
clone_size: .
j_call: TRBJ1-2
v_call: TRBV28
cdr3_aa: CASSSPQMVYGYTF
cdr3_nt: TGTGCCAGCAGTTCCCCACAGATGGTCTATGGCTACACCTTC

d_call: .
clone_size: .
j_call: TRBJ1-2
v_call: TRBV29-1
cdr3_aa: CSVDRAGLENYGYTF
cdr3_nt: TGCAGCGTTGATCGGGCAGGCCTTGAGAACTATGGCTACACCTTC

d_call: .
clone_size: .
j_call: TRBJ2-5
v_call: TRBV6-5
cdr3_aa: CASSSSGAGWETQYF
cdr3_nt: TGTGCCAGCAGTTCCTCGGGGGCGGGGTGGGAGACCCAGTACTTC

d_call: .
clone_size: .
j_call: TRBJ2-2
v_call: TRBV18
cdr3_aa: CASSNLPGPNTGELFF
cdr3_nt: TGTGCCAGCTCGAACCTACCGGGCCCAAACACCGGGGAGCTGTTTTTT

d_call: .
clone_size: once
j_call: TRBJ1-1
v_call: TRBV3-1/TRBV3-2
cdr3_aa: CASSQARTRGAEAFF
cdr3_nt: TGTGCCAGCAGCCAAGCTAGAACCCGTGGGGCTGAAGCTTTCTTT

d_call: .
clone_size: once
j_call: TRBJ2-1
v_call: TRBV20-1
cdr3_aa: CSARGSNEQFF
cdr3_nt: TGCAGTGCTAGAGGTTCTAATGAGCAGTTCTTC

d_call: .
clone_size: .
j_call: TRBJ2-3
v_call: TRBV9
cdr3_aa: CASSVELYSTDTQYF
cdr3_nt: TGTGCCAGCAGCGTGGAACTATATAGCACAGATACGCAGTATTTT

d_call: TRBD1
clone_size: .
j_call: TRBJ1-5
v_call: TRBV19
cdr3_aa: CASDRGWDNQPQHF
cdr3_nt: TGTGCCAGTGACAGGGGGTGGGACAATCAGCCCCAGCATTTT

d_call: TRBD1
clone_size: .
j_call: TRBJ2-1
v_call: TRBV24-1
cdr3_aa: CATSDLQGASYNEQFF
cdr3_nt: TGTGCCACCAGTGATTTACAGGGGGCGTCCTACAATGAGCAGTTCTTC

d_call: TRBD1
clone_size: .
j_call: TRBJ2-5
v_call: TRBV5-1
cdr3_aa: CASSSGTDQETQYF
cdr3_nt: TGCGCCAGCAGCTCCGGGACAGACCAAGAGACCCAGTACTTC

d_call: .
clone_size: .
j_call: TRBJ1-1
v_call: TRBV20-1
cdr3_aa: CSARSGVGAFF
cdr3_nt: TGCAGTGCTAGATCCGGGGTGGGAGCTTTCTTT

d_call: .
clone_size: few
j_call: TRBJ1-3
v_call: TRBV19
cdr3_aa: CASTGHSGNTIYF
cdr3_nt: TGTGCCAGTACTGGACACTCTGGAAACACCATATATTTT

d_call: .
clone_size: .
j_call: TRBJ1-6
v_call: TRBV7-2
cdr3_aa: CASSLVRESPLHF
cdr3_nt: TGTGCCAGCAGCTTAGTCCGGGAATCACCCCTCCACTTT

d_call: TRBD1
clone_size: .
j_call: TRBJ1-4
v_call: TRBV28
cdr3_aa: CASGKPDRGRQEKLFF
cdr3_nt: TGTGCCAGCGGAAAACCGGACAGGGGGCGGCAGGAAAAACTGTTTTTT

d_call: TRBD2
clone_size: .
j_call: TRBJ2-1
v_call: TRBV4-2
cdr3_aa: CASSQLSGGASNEQFF
cdr3_nt: TGTGCCAGCAGCCAGCTTAGCGGGGGGGCCTCCAATGAGCAGTTCTTC

d_call: TRBD1
clone_size: .
j_call: TRBJ1-4
v_call: TRBV6-5
cdr3_aa: CASRDRGEKLFF
cdr3_nt: TGTGCCAGCCGGGACAGGGGTGAAAAACTGTTTTTT

d_call: .
clone_size: .
j_call: TRBJ2-1
v_call: TRBV5-1
cdr3_aa: CASRRGTRTPNNNEQFF
cdr3_nt: TGCGCCAGCAGGAGGGGAACCCGGACTCCCAATAACAATGAGCAGTTCTTC

d_call: .
clone_size: .
j_call: TRBJ1-1
v_call: TRBV18
cdr3_aa: CASSPAVADTEAFF
cdr3_nt: TGTGCCAGCTCACCAGCGGTTGCGGACACTGAAGCTTTCTTT

d_call: .
clone_size: .
j_call: TRBJ1-3
v_call: TRBV19
cdr3_aa: CASSPWTAGNTIYF
cdr3_nt: TGTGCCAGTAGTCCCTGGACAGCTGGAAACACCATATATTTT

d_call: TRBD1
clone_size: .
j_call: TRBJ1-6
v_call: TRBV5-1
cdr3_aa: CASSFGTGESPLHF
cdr3_nt: TGCGCCAGCAGCTTTGGGACAGGGGAATCACCCCTCCACTTT

d_call: .
clone_size: .
j_call: TRBJ1-3
v_call: TRBV3-1/TRBV3-2
cdr3_aa: CASSQLSTGPGNTIYF
cdr3_nt: TGTGCCAGCAGCCAACTAAGCACCGGGCCTGGAAACACCATATATTTT

d_call: TRBD1
clone_size: .
j_call: TRBJ1-4
v_call: TRBV18
cdr3_aa: CASSPRTGTNEKLFF
cdr3_nt: TGTGCCAGCTCACCACGGACAGGGACTAATGAAAAACTGTTTTTT

d_call: TRBD1
clone_size: .
j_call: TRBJ1-3
v_call: TRBV7-2
cdr3_aa: CASRDDRDGNTIYF
cdr3_nt: TGTGCCAGCAGAGACGACAGGGATGGAAACACCATATATTTT

d_call: .
clone_size: .
j_call: TRBJ1-2
v_call: TRBV11-2
cdr3_aa: CASSLSGGRGLDYGYTF
cdr3_nt: TGTGCCAGCAGCCTATCTGGGGGCCGAGGTTTGGACTATGGCTACACCTTC

d_call: TRBD2
clone_size: .
j_call: TRBJ2-3
v_call: TRBV27
cdr3_aa: CASSITATSPSIDTQYF
cdr3_nt: TGTGCCAGCAGTATCACCGCGACTAGCCCCAGTATAGATACGCAGTATTTT

d_call: .
clone_size: .
j_call: TRBJ1-6
v_call: TRBV7-2
cdr3_aa: CASSLGGTYNSPLHF
cdr3_nt: TGTGCCAGCAGCTTAGGGGGAACCTATAATTCACCCCTCCACTTT

d_call: TRBD1
clone_size: .
j_call: TRBJ1-4
v_call: TRBV5-1
cdr3_aa: CASSFMTGGLDNEKLFF
cdr3_nt: TGCGCCAGCAGCTTTATGACAGGGGGCTTGGATAATGAAAAACTGTTTTTT

d_call: TRBD2
clone_size: .
j_call: TRBJ2-1
v_call: TRBV5-5
cdr3_aa: CASSPATSLYYNEQFF
cdr3_nt: TGTGCCAGCAGCCCCGCGACTAGCCTGTACTACAATGAGCAGTTCTTC

d_call: .
clone_size: .
j_call: TRBJ1-5
v_call: TRBV7-2
cdr3_aa: CASSLMWGESNQPQHF
cdr3_nt: TGTGCCAGCAGCTTAATGTGGGGCGAAAGCAATCAGCCCCAGCATTTT

d_call: .
clone_size: .
j_call: TRBJ1-1
v_call: TRBV2
cdr3_aa: CASRVRTEAFF
cdr3_nt: TGTGCCAGCAGGGTAAGAACTGAAGCTTTCTTT

d_call: TRBD2
clone_size: .
j_call: TRBJ2-1
v_call: TRBV13
cdr3_aa: CASSLAAYNEQFF
cdr3_nt: TGTGCCAGCTCACTAGCGGCTTACAATGAGCAGTTCTTC

d_call: TRBD1
clone_size: .
j_call: TRBJ2-1
v_call: TRBV28
cdr3_aa: CASSPTGEQFF
cdr3_nt: TGTGCCAGCAGCCCGACAGGGGAACAGTTCTTC

d_call: .
clone_size: .
j_call: TRBJ1-4
v_call: TRBV5-1
cdr3_aa: CASSLEGTTNEKLFF
cdr3_nt: TGCGCCAGCAGCTTGGAAGGGACAACTAATGAAAAACTGTTTTTT